Listed here is a single T cell receptor beta chain. The antigen it binds to is not known. No much larger clonotype is one base removed from it; base qualities were not supplied. There are 14 amino acids in the CDR3, from cysteine to phenylalanine inclusive. CDR3 DNA only is kept here, 42 bases in frame from base 1. Reading the germline V gene gives CDR1 LGHNA and CDR2 YSLEER. V gives up 1 base and J gives up 7 bases, and the segment between their germline ends measures 11 bases. This specimen belongs to a study of vaccination and CD4 T cells after COVID-19 (dated by TCRdb to 2022 to 2024). Looking at the study overall: Every convalescent patient had a positive nasal swab PCR test for SARS-CoV-2, with mild disease in several patients and severe disease in one. Participants got two doses of the Pfizer-BioNTech BNT162b2 vaccine (n=8) or two doses of the Moderna mRNA-1273 vaccine (n=2). Post-COVID blood samples were collected from convalescent patients a median of approximately 93 days after diagnosis, with a range of about 30 to 180 days. The time from the second vaccine dose to post-vaccine blood sampling had a median of roughly 79 days and ranged from about 14 to 250 days. For stimulating the cultures, overlapping spike peptide pools were used, derived from SARS-CoV-2 as well as from the common cold coronaviruses HCoV-NL63, HCoV-OC43 and HCoV-229E. Control cultures used a CEFX viral epitope pool as positive control, an HIV-1 Nef peptide pool as negative control, or no peptide. In under 13 COVID-19 convalescent patients and a few infection-naive healthy vaccine recipients, researchers compared the spike-specific CD4+ TCR repertoire from before mRNA vaccination with the repertoire from after. The convalescent cohort included six males and four females, with two Hispanic individuals, seven Caucasians, two Asians and one multiracial person. What the study reported, not specific to this receptor: Only a relatively small number of convalescent patients were included in the study, and early timepoints following natural infection were not analyzed. The median count of SARS-CoV-2-reactive clonotypes went up from approximately 20 after infection to more than 30 after vaccination, although the change was not significant. Among the post-vaccine SARS-CoV-2-reactive clones in convalescent patients, a median 86.3% showed up only after vaccination, which suggests vaccine-specific priming. Of the vaccine-specific clones in convalescent patients, 304 of 307, or nearly all, reacted only to SARS-CoV-2 spike and did not cross-react with common cold coronaviruses.

The receptor library was made with PCR. At the Johns Hopkins FTIC core, DNA from the cultured CD4+ T cells underwent TCR sequencing with the Oncomine TCR Beta short-read assay. The QIAamp micro DNA kit was used to extract genomic DNA from the cultured CD4+ T cells. The Oncomine TCR Beta libraries from cultured CD4+ T cells were pooled using unique dual indexes and then sequenced on an Illumina iSeq 100. The study's own analysis went as follows. Non-productive sequences were filtered out, and CDR3s that did not start with C, did not end with F or W, or were shorter than 7 amino acids were discarded. Antigen-specific clonotypes were identified with the MANAFEST web application by comparing peptide-stimulated wells with reference and other culture wells. To be called positive, a clone needed an FDR below 0.05, an odds ratio above 5, and a productive frequency above 0.1% in at least two of three replicate wells. A clonotype was classed as cross-reactive if the clonotype showed significant expansion both in SARS-CoV-2 spike wells and in at least one common cold coronavirus spike condition. Similarity between CDR3 sequences was evaluated in R version 3.6.1 using Levenshtein distances (stringdist) and unrooted phylogenetic trees (ape). Using fastp trimming at Q25 and MiXCR clonotype assembly, TCRdb reanalyzed the public sequencing data and kept in-frame beta chains. Each record represents a unique CDR3 protein, reported with the most common genes and DNA among its rows. These V and J calls are TCRdb output, not the study's own analysis. A total of more than 15,000 distinct CDR3 sequences appear in this sample, 45% to 65% of them only once. Around 15% of the sample belongs to the ten largest clones.

The sample's treatment or condition label, decoded: approximately 9-day PBMC culture with coronavirus spike peptide pools or control peptides (ViraFEST assay). The ViraFEST assay, used in the study, expanded antigen-specific T cells with peptide pools and then identified the expanded clonotypes through TCR sequencing. The convalescent patients' positive SARS-CoV-2 PCR tests fell between March and December 2020, which was before the Alpha, Beta and Delta variants emerged in the United States. Each well held two million PBMCs cultured with roughly 9.2 ug/ml peptide pools in IMDM containing around 5% human AB serum and around 10 IU/ml IL-2. On days 3 and 7, half of the culture medium was replaced with fresh IL-2-containing medium. After around 10 days of culture, CD4+ T cells were isolated by negative selection using the EasySep CD4+ T cell isolation kit. Ficoll-Paque Plus gradient centrifugation was used to isolate PBMCs from whole blood, and the isolated PBMCs were then either used fresh or cryopreserved at -140C. Culture conditions were generally each tested in triplicate wells.

The source of this sequence is a human donor who had recovered from COVID-19. The sample consisted of CD4+ T cells from blood, cultured in vitro. Here the chain combines TRBV4-3 and TRBJ1-5; possibly the D gene is TRBD1, per 5 matching bases. The sequenced DNA is TGCGCCAGCAGCCAAGCATGGGGCGGGCAGCCCCAGCATTTT. The translation is CASSQAWGGQPQHF.